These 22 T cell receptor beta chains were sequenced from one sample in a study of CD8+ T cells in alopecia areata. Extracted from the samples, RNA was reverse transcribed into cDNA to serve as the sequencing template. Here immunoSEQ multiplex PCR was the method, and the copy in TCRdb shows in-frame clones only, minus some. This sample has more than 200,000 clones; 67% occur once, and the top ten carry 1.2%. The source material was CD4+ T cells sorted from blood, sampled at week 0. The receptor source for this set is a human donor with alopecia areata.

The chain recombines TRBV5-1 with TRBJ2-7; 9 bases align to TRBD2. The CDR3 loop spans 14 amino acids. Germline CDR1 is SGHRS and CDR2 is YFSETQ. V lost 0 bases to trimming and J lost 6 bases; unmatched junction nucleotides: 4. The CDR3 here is CASSLEGTSSEQYF. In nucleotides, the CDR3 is TGCGCCAGCAGCTTGGAAGGGACTAGCAGCGAGCAGTACTTC.

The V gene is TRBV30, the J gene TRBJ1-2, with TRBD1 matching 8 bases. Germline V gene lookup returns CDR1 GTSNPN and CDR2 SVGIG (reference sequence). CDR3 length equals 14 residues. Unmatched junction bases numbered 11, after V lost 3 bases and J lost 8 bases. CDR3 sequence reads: CAWRRTGTPTGYTF. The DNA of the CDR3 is TGTGCCTGGAGGAGGACAGGGACTCCCACGGGCTACACCTTC.

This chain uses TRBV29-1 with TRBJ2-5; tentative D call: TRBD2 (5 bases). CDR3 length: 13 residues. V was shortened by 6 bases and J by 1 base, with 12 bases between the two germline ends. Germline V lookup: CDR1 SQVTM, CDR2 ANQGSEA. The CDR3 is CSVKRSVQETQYF. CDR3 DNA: TGCAGCGTCAAGCGGTCGGTCCAAGAGACCCAGTACTTC.

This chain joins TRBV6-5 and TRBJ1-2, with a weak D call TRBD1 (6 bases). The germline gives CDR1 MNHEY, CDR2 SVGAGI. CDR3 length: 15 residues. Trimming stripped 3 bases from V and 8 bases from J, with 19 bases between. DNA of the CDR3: TGTGCCAGCAGTTATGGCCATTTACAGGGCAAGGGCTACACCTTC. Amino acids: CASSYGHLQGKGYTF.

CDR3 DNA: TGTGCCAGCAGCTTTTCCAGGAATCAGCCCCAGCATTTT. Protein: CASSFSRNQPQHF. The J gene is TRBJ1-5, the V gene TRBV11-2; D is undetermined. CDR1 is SGHAT, CDR2 FQNNGV, per germline. V lost 3 bases to trimming and J lost 4 bases, with 7 bases between them. The CDR3 consists of 13 residues.

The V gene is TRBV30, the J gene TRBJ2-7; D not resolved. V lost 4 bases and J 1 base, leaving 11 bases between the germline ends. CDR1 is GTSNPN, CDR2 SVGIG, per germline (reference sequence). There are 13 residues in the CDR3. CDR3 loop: CAWIITASYEQYF. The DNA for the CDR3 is TGTGCCTGGATAATTACGGCTTCCTACGAGCAGTACTTC.

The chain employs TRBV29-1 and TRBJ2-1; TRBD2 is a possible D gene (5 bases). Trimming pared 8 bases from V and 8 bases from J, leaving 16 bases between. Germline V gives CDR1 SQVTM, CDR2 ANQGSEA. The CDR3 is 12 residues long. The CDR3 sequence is CSFPLVGDEQFF. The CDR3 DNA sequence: TGCAGCTTCCCCCTGGTCGGGGATGAGCAGTTCTTC.

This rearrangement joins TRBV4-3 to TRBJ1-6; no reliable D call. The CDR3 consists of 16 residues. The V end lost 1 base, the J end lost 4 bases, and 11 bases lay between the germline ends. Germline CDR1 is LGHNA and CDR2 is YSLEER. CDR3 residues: CASSQVGSRYNSPLHF. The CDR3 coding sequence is TGCGCCAGCAGCCAAGTCGGGTCTCGTTATAATTCACCCCTCCACTTT.

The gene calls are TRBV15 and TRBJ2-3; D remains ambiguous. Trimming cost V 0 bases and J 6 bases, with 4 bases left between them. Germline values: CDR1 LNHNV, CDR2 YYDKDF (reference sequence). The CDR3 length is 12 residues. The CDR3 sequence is CATSRDADTQYF. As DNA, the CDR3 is TGTGCCACCAGCAGAGATGCGGATACGCAGTATTTT.

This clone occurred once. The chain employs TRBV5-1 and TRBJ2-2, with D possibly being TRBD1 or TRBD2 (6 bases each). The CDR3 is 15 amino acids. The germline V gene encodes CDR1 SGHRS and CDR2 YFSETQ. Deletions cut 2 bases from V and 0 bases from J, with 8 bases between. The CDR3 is CASSFGGPNTGELFF. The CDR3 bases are TGCGCCAGCAGCTTCGGGGGCCCGAACACCGGGGAGCTGTTTTTT.

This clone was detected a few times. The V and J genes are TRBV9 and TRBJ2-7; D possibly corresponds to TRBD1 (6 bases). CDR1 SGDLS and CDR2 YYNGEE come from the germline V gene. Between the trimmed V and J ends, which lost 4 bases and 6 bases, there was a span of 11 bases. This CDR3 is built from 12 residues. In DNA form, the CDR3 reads TGTGCCAGCAGCAACCAGGGGATCGAGCAGTACTTC. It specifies CASSNQGIEQYF.

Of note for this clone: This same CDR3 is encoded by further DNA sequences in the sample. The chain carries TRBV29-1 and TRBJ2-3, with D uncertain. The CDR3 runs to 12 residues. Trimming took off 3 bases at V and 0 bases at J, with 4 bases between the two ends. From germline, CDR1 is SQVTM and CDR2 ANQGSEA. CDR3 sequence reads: CSVEGSTDTQYF. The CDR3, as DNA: TGCAGCGTTGAGGGGAGCACAGATACGCAGTATTTT.

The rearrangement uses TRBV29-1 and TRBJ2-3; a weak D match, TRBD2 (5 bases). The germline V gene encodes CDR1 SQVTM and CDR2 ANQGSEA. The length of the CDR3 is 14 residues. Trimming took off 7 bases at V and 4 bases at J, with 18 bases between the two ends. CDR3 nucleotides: TGCAGCGGCAGGTCAAGCGGTCTTCCAGATACGCAGTATTTT. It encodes CSGRSSGLPDTQYF.

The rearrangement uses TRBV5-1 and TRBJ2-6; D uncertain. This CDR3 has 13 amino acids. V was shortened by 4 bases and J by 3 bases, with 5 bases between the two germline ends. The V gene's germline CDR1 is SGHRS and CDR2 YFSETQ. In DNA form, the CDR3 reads TGCGCCAGCAGCCCAGGTGGGGCCAACGTCCTGACTTTC. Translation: CASSPGGANVLTF. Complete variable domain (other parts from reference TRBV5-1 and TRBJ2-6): KAGVTQTPRYLIKTRGQQVTLSCSPISGHRSVSWYQQTPGQGLQFLFEYFSETQRNKGNFPGRFSGRQFSNSRSEMNVSTLELGDSALYLCASSPGGANVLTFGAGSRLTVL.

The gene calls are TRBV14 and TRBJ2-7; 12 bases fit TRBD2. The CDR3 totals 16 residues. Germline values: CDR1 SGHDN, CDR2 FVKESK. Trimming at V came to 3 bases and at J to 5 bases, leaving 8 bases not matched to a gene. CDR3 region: CASSHGLAGSLHEQYF. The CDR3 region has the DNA TGTGCCAGCAGCCATGGACTAGCGGGGTCCCTCCACGAGCAGTACTTC. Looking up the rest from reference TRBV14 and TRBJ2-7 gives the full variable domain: EAGVTQFPSHSVIEKGQTVTLRCDPISGHDNLYWYRRVMGKEIKFLLHFVKESKQDESGMPNNRFLAERTGGTYSTLKVQPAELEDSGVYFCASSHGLAGSLHEQYFGPGTRLTVT.

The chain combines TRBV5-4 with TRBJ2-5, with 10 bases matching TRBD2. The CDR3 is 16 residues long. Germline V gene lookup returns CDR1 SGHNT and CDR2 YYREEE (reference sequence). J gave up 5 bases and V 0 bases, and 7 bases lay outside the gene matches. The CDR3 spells CASSLGGTSAVETQYF. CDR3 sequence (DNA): TGTGCCAGCAGCTTGGGGGGGACTAGCGCTGTTGAGACCCAGTACTTC.

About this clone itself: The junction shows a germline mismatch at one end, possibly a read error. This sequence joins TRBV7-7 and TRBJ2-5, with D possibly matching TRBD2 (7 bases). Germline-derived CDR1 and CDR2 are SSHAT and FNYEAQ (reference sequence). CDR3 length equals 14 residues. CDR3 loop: CASSLQGGEGTQYF. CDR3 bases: TGTGCTAGCAGCTTACAGGGAGGGGAGGGGACCCAGTACTTC.

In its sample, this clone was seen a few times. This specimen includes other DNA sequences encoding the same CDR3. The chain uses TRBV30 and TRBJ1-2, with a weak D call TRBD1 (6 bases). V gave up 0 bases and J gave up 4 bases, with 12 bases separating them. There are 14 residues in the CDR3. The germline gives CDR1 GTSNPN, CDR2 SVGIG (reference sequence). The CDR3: CAWSVQGTAYGYTF. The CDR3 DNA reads TGTGCCTGGAGTGTACAGGGAACAGCCTATGGCTACACCTTC.

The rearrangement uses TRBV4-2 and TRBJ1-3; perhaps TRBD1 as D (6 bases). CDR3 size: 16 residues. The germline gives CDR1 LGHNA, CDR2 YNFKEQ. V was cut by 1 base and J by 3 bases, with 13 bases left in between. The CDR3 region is CASSQVLQGVGNTIYF. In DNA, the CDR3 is TGTGCCAGCAGCCAAGTTCTACAGGGCGTTGGAAACACCATATATTTT.

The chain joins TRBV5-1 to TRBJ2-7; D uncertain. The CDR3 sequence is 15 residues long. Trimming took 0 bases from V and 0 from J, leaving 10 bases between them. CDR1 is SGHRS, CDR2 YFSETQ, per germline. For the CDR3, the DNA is TGCGCCAGCAGCTTGGAGGCAGCGAGCTCCTACGAGCAGTACTTC. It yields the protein CASSLEAASSYEQYF.

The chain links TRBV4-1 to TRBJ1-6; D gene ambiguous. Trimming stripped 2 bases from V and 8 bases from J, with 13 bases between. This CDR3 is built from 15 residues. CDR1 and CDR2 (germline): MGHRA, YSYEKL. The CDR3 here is CASSQMIGGYSPLHF. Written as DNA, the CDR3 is TGCGCCAGCAGCCAAATGATTGGCGGTTATTCACCCCTCCACTTT.

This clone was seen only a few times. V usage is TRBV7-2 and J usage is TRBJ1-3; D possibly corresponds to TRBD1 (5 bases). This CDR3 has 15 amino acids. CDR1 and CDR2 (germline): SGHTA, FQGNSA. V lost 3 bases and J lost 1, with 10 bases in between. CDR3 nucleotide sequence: TGTGCCAGCAGCTTCGGACACGCATCTGGAAACACCATATATTTT. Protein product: CASSFGHASGNTIYF.